The rows below give T cell receptor beta chains drawn from one sample of a study of cytotoxic CD8 clonotypes in ibrutinib-treated CLL. TCRdb's copy holds only in-frame clones and misses some; the assay was immunoSEQ multiplex PCR. The sample consists of roughly 250,000 clones, under 80% of them appearing once. Material: PBMCs, obtained after 24 months of ibrutinib treatment. Every receptor here comes from a human donor with chronic lymphocytic leukemia. Both conserved end residues are part of each CDR3. The order of the fields is V gene, J gene, CDR3 length, clone size, D gene, CDR3 protein, CDR3 DNA. D genes are given only for firm matches. For some rows the clone size is stated as once, few or many, or as a class when expanded; others skip it.

v_gene: TRBV19; j_gene: TRBJ2-7; len: 12; abundance: NA; d_gene: TRBD1; CDR3aa: CASSNRGGEQYF; CDR3nt: TGTGCCAGTAGCAACAGGGGCGGCGAGCAGTACTTC
v_gene: TRBV6-1; j_gene: TRBJ2-2; len: 15; abundance: NA; d_gene: NA; CDR3aa: CASSDLGQSAGELFF; CDR3nt: TGTGCCAGCAGTGATCTCGGACAGTCTGCAGGGGAGCTGTTTTTT
v_gene: TRBV2; j_gene: TRBJ2-7; len: 14; abundance: once; d_gene: NA; CDR3aa: CACVRTESSYEQYF; CDR3nt: TGTGCCTGTGTGAGGACAGAAAGCTCCTACGAGCAGTACTTC
v_gene: TRBV4-1; j_gene: TRBJ2-1; len: 16; abundance: NA; d_gene: TRBD2; CDR3aa: CASSQDLAGGFNEQFF; CDR3nt: TGCGCCAGCAGCCAAGACCTAGCGGGAGGTTTCAATGAGCAGTTCTTC
v_gene: TRBV4-2; j_gene: TRBJ2-7; len: 16; abundance: NA; d_gene: NA; CDR3aa: CASSQEGAGSYYEQYF; CDR3nt: TGTGCCAGCAGCCAAGAAGGGGCAGGGTCATACTACGAGCAGTACTTC
v_gene: TRBV19; j_gene: TRBJ2-7; len: 17; abundance: NA; d_gene: NA; CDR3aa: CASSISGLGRSSYEQYF; CDR3nt: TGTGCCAGTAGTATATCAGGATTGGGAAGAAGCTCCTACGAGCAGTACTTC
v_gene: TRBV11-2; j_gene: TRBJ1-2; len: 12; abundance: NA; d_gene: NA; CDR3aa: CASSLQAAQFLF; CDR3nt: TGTGCCAGCAGCTTGCAAGCGGCGCAATTTCTATTC
v_gene: TRBV6-5; j_gene: TRBJ2-7; len: 12; abundance: NA; d_gene: NA; CDR3aa: CASSPGNYEQYF; CDR3nt: TGTGCCAGCAGCCCTGGGAACTACGAGCAGTACTTC
v_gene: TRBV27; j_gene: TRBJ1-1; len: 13; abundance: NA; d_gene: NA; CDR3aa: CASSFLGGTEAFF; CDR3nt: TGTGCCAGCAGTTTCCTCGGGGGAACTGAAGCTTTCTTT
v_gene: TRBV9; j_gene: TRBJ2-1; len: 15; abundance: once; d_gene: TRBD2; CDR3aa: CASSAGLGRANEQFF; CDR3nt: TGTGCCAGCAGCGCTGGCCTGGGGAGGGCCAATGAGCAGTTCTTC
v_gene: TRBV25-1; j_gene: TRBJ1-4; len: 15; abundance: NA; d_gene: NA; CDR3aa: CASSELGTVNEKLFF; CDR3nt: TGTGCCAGCAGTGAATTAGGCACGGTCAATGAAAAACTGTTTTTT
v_gene: TRBV11-3; j_gene: TRBJ2-1; len: 13; abundance: NA; d_gene: NA; CDR3aa: CASSNRGSNEQFF; CDR3nt: TGTGCCAGCAGCAACCGGGGATCCAATGAGCAGTTCTTC
v_gene: TRBV28; j_gene: TRBJ2-3; len: 14; abundance: NA; d_gene: NA; CDR3aa: CASRTEGYTDTQYF; CDR3nt: TGTGCCAGCAGGACGGAGGGCTACACAGATACGCAGTATTTT
v_gene: TRBV6-6; j_gene: TRBJ2-2; len: 12; abundance: NA; d_gene: NA; CDR3aa: CASTRNTGELFF; CDR3nt: TGTGCCAGCACGCGAAACACCGGGGAGCTGTTTTTT
v_gene: TRBV4-3; j_gene: TRBJ2-7; len: 17; abundance: NA; d_gene: TRBD1; CDR3aa: CASSQEGITGGSYEQYF; CDR3nt: TGCGCCAGCAGCCAAGAGGGGATCACAGGGGGCTCCTACGAGCAGTACTTC
v_gene: TRBV27; j_gene: TRBJ2-5; len: 15; abundance: NA; d_gene: NA; CDR3aa: CASSPDREGKWTQYF; CDR3nt: TGTGCCAGCAGCCCAGACAGGGAGGGGAAATGGACCCAGTACTTC
v_gene: TRBV29-1; j_gene: TRBJ2-7; len: 11; abundance: NA; d_gene: NA; CDR3aa: CSVGGTYEQYF; CDR3nt: TGCAGCGTCGGTGGGACCTACGAGCAGTACTTC
v_gene: TRBV5-1; j_gene: TRBJ2-1; len: 16; abundance: once; d_gene: NA; CDR3aa: CASSLESTLIYNEQFF; CDR3nt: TGCGCCAGCAGCTTGGAAAGTACGCTGATATACAATGAGCAGTTCTTC
v_gene: TRBV30; j_gene: TRBJ2-3; len: 14; abundance: NA; d_gene: NA; CDR3aa: CAWSAASSTDTLYF; CDR3nt: TGTGCCTGGTCGGCAGCTTCTAGCACAGATACGCTGTATTTT
v_gene: TRBV5-6; j_gene: TRBJ1-2; len: 13; abundance: few; d_gene: NA; CDR3aa: CASSPLGTDGYTF; CDR3nt: TGTGCCAGCAGCCCCTTAGGCACTGATGGCTACACCTTC
v_gene: TRBV27; j_gene: TRBJ2-7; len: 11; abundance: NA; d_gene: NA; CDR3aa: CASTLNGEQYF; CDR3nt: TGTGCCAGCACCCTAAATGGCGAGCAGTACTTC
v_gene: TRBV7-8; j_gene: TRBJ2-1; len: 16; abundance: NA; d_gene: NA; CDR3aa: CASSLEQAKLANEQFF; CDR3nt: TGTGCCAGCAGCTTAGAACAGGCGAAGTTAGCGAATGAGCAGTTCTTC
v_gene: TRBV5-1; j_gene: TRBJ2-3; len: 15; abundance: few; d_gene: NA; CDR3aa: CASTFMTGAPDTQYF; CDR3nt: TGCGCCAGCACCTTTATGACAGGAGCCCCGGATACGCAGTATTTT
v_gene: TRBV7-3; j_gene: TRBJ2-5; len: 15; abundance: NA; d_gene: NA; CDR3aa: CASSLGSGGQETQYF; CDR3nt: TGTGCCAGCAGCTTAGGGTCCGGAGGGCAAGAGACCCAGTACTTC
v_gene: TRBV5-4; j_gene: TRBJ1-5; len: 15; abundance: NA; d_gene: TRBD1; CDR3aa: CASSEGTGEYQPQHF; CDR3nt: TGTGCCAGCAGCGAGGGGACAGGGGAATATCAGCCCCAGCATTTT
v_gene: TRBV28; j_gene: TRBJ2-1; len: 16; abundance: NA; d_gene: NA; CDR3aa: CASSPIGVGSYNEQFF; CDR3nt: TGTGCCAGCAGTCCCATAGGGGTCGGCTCCTACAATGAGCAGTTCTTC
v_gene: TRBV6-5; j_gene: TRBJ1-2; len: 15; abundance: NA; d_gene: NA; CDR3aa: CASRKRLLTNYGYTF; CDR3nt: TGTGCCAGCAGAAAAAGACTCCTAACTAACTATGGCTACACCTTC
v_gene: TRBV18; j_gene: TRBJ2-7; len: 15; abundance: once; d_gene: TRBD1; CDR3aa: CASSAAGTGPYEQYF; CDR3nt: TGTGCCAGCTCAGCAGCCGGGACAGGGCCCTACGAGCAGTACTTC
v_gene: TRBV9; j_gene: TRBJ2-3; len: 14; abundance: NA; d_gene: TRBD1; CDR3aa: CASTRDSSTDTQYF; CDR3nt: TGTGCCAGCACCAGGGACAGTAGCACAGATACGCAGTATTTT
v_gene: TRBV27; j_gene: TRBJ2-7; len: 15; abundance: NA; d_gene: TRBD1; CDR3aa: CASTTSGTGSWEQYF; CDR3nt: TGTGCCAGCACCACTTCCGGGACAGGGTCGTGGGAGCAGTACTTC
v_gene: TRBV29-1; j_gene: TRBJ1-5; len: 14; abundance: few; d_gene: TRBD1; CDR3aa: CSVVGQGANQPQHF; CDR3nt: TGCAGCGTTGTTGGACAGGGGGCGAACCAGCCCCAGCATTTT
v_gene: TRBV5-1; j_gene: TRBJ1-1; len: 14; abundance: NA; d_gene: NA; CDR3aa: CASSPSGGYTEAFF; CDR3nt: TGCGCCAGCAGCCCCAGTGGGGGATACACTGAAGCTTTCTTT
v_gene: TRBV4-3; j_gene: TRBJ2-1; len: 17; abundance: few; d_gene: NA; CDR3aa: CASSPAGTGSSYNEQFF; CDR3nt: TGCGCCAGCAGCCCCGCCGGGACTGGGAGCTCCTACAATGAGCAGTTCTTC
v_gene: TRBV6-5; j_gene: TRBJ2-4; len: 14; abundance: once; d_gene: NA; CDR3aa: CASSGPLGKNIQYF; CDR3nt: TGTGCCAGCAGTGGACCCCTGGGAAAAAACATTCAGTACTTC
v_gene: TRBV19; j_gene: TRBJ1-5; len: 16; abundance: NA; d_gene: NA; CDR3aa: CASSFGAVSSNQPQHF; CDR3nt: TGTGCCAGTAGTTTTGGGGCCGTTTCGAGCAATCAGCCCCAGCATTTT
v_gene: TRBV15; j_gene: TRBJ2-5; len: 14; abundance: NA; d_gene: NA; CDR3aa: CATSRALVKETQYF; CDR3nt: TGTGCCACCAGCAGAGCACTCGTAAAAGAGACCCAGTACTTC
v_gene: TRBV9; j_gene: TRBJ2-1; len: 15; abundance: NA; d_gene: TRBD1; CDR3aa: CASSSGQGEGNEQFF; CDR3nt: TGTGCCAGCAGCTCAGGACAGGGGGAAGGAAATGAGCAGTTCTTC
v_gene: TRBV28; j_gene: TRBJ2-7; len: 11; abundance: NA; d_gene: NA; CDR3aa: CASSGMYEQYF; CDR3nt: TGTGCCAGCAGTGGCATGTACGAGCAGTACTTC
v_gene: TRBV6-6; j_gene: TRBJ1-5; len: 14; abundance: few; d_gene: NA; CDR3aa: CASSYSAAYQPQHF; CDR3nt: TGTGCCAGCAGTTACTCGGCGGCGTATCAGCCCCAGCATTTT
v_gene: TRBV5-4; j_gene: TRBJ1-2; len: 14; abundance: NA; d_gene: NA; CDR3aa: CASSSEQGFGGYTF; CDR3nt: TGTGCCAGCAGCTCTGAGCAGGGTTTTGGTGGCTACACCTTC
v_gene: TRBV27; j_gene: TRBJ2-7; len: 13; abundance: NA; d_gene: NA; CDR3aa: CASSLTLSYEQYF; CDR3nt: TGTGCCAGCAGTTTAACCCTTTCCTACGAGCAGTACTTC
v_gene: TRBV28; j_gene: TRBJ2-2; len: 17; abundance: NA; d_gene: NA; CDR3aa: CASSSPPGGFGTGELFF; CDR3nt: TGTGCCAGCAGCTCGCCCCCCGGGGGCTTTGGTACCGGGGAGCTGTTTTTT
v_gene: TRBV5-1; j_gene: TRBJ2-3; len: 15; abundance: NA; d_gene: NA; CDR3aa: CASSLAARITDTQYF; CDR3nt: TGCGCCAGCAGCTTGGCGGCCAGGATCACAGATACGCAGTATTTT
v_gene: TRBV5-4; j_gene: TRBJ2-3; len: 17; abundance: NA; d_gene: NA; CDR3aa: CASSPTSGGKGRDTQYF; CDR3nt: TGTGCCAGCAGCCCGACGAGTGGGGGGAAGGGACGGGATACGCAGTATTTT
v_gene: TRBV28; j_gene: TRBJ1-1; len: 14; abundance: NA; d_gene: NA; CDR3aa: CASSSGTGVAEAFF; CDR3nt: TGTGCCAGCAGTTCAGGAACGGGGGTAGCTGAAGCTTTCTTT
v_gene: TRBV27; j_gene: TRBJ2-7; len: 16; abundance: NA; d_gene: TRBD2; CDR3aa: CASSRNLGLAGKEQYF; CDR3nt: TGTGCCAGCAGCCGGAACTTGGGTCTAGCGGGGAAGGAGCAGTACTTC
v_gene: TRBV29-1; j_gene: TRBJ2-1; len: 17; abundance: NA; d_gene: TRBD2; CDR3aa: CSVEGMTGTSGNNEQFF; CDR3nt: TGCAGCGTTGAAGGGATGACCGGGACTAGCGGAAACAATGAGCAGTTCTTC
v_gene: TRBV11-2; j_gene: TRBJ2-7; len: 16; abundance: NA; d_gene: NA; CDR3aa: CASSFSTGGAPYEQYF; CDR3nt: TGTGCCAGCAGCTTTTCGACCGGCGGAGCTCCCTACGAGCAGTACTTC